These 14 T cell receptor beta chains originate from one sample sequenced in a study of tumor-infiltrating lymphocytes in primary liver carcinoma. TCR beta cDNA was made from 400 to 500 ng total RNA with a constant-region primer. Modified slightly, ARM-PCR produced TCR beta libraries over three nested multiplex PCR rounds. Running ten to eleven cycles apiece, the first two PCR rounds relied on TRBV1-TRBV30 forward primers together with a C-beta reverse primer. One entry per CDR3 protein, called by TCRdb with MiXCR from the multiplex PCR reads. The data hold some 320,000 distinct CDR3 sequences, with 60% to 80% observed a single time. The study extracted blood RNA from unsorted whole blood and also extracted germline DNA. Material for sequencing was peripheral blood. The receptors here all came from a man between 35 and 55 years old with primary liver carcinoma and hepatitis B virus infection.

There are many counts of this clonotype. The chain employs TRBV14 and TRBJ2-5; D not certain. The CDR3 covers 12 residues. Germline assignment: CDR1 SGHDN and CDR2 FVKESK. V shed 3 bases and J shed 0 bases, with 2 bases lying between them. DNA for the CDR3: TGTGCCAGCAGCCAGCACCAAGAGACCCAGTACTTC. Protein: CASSQHQETQYF.

A remark on this clonotype: A much larger clone differs by one base, so this may be a read error. The chain uses TRBV5-8 and TRBJ2-1; 15 nucleotides agree with TRBD2. Germline V gene lookup returns CDR1 SGHTS and CDR2 YDEGEE. CDR3 length: 16 residues. In DNA, the CDR3 is TGTGCCAGCAGCCTCGGACTAGCGGGGGGGTACATTGAGCAGTTCTTC. Translation: CASSLGLAGGYIEQFF.

This rearrangement joins TRBV28 to TRBJ2-7, with D possibly matching TRBD1 (6 bases). CDR1 MDHEN and CDR2 SYDVKM come from the germline V gene. The ends were cut back, 7 bases at V and 7 bases at J, with 17 bases in the middle. The CDR3 is 13 amino acids. CDR3 coding DNA: TGTGCCAGCATGCAGGGGAATCTACAGGAGCAGTACTTC. Its translation is CASMQGNLQEQYF.

In the case of this clonotype: This clone may be a read error of a much larger clone one base away. CDR3 nucleotide sequence: TGTGCCAGCGTCCCCAGTGGGGCCTACGAGGAGTACTTC. Protein product: CASVPSGAYEEYF. V usage is TRBV6-2 or TRBV6-3 and J usage is TRBJ2-7, with a weak D call TRBD1 (5 bases). CDR3 length: 13 amino acids. CDR1 and CDR2 (germline): MNHEY, SVGEGT.

This sequence joins TRBV5-5 and TRBJ2-7, with D tentatively TRBD2 (6 bases). Germline loops: CDR1 SGHKS, CDR2 YYEKEE (reference sequence). Trimming shortened V by 5 bases and J by 4 bases, and 16 bases separated the two germline ends. The length of the CDR3 is 14 residues. The CDR3 region has the DNA TGTGCCAGCAGTGTAAGTGGGGACTCTTACGAGCAGTACTTC. It translates to CASSVSGDSYEQYF.

This rearrangement joins TRBV6-5 to TRBJ2-1, with 7 bases identical to TRBD1. The germline V gene encodes CDR1 MNHEY and CDR2 SVGAGI. V shed 0 bases, J shed 5 bases, and the junction held 7 bases outside the gene matches. This CDR3 is 16 amino acids long. The CDR3 protein is CASSYSGQGVDNEQFF. As DNA, the CDR3 is TGTGCCAGCAGTTACTCGGGGCAGGGGGTGGACAATGAGCAGTTCTTC.

As concerns this clonotype: It may be a read error: a sequence one base away is much more abundant. V gene TRBV12-3 or TRBV12-4 combines with J gene TRBJ1-1; TRBD1 is a possible D gene (6 bases). V gave up 7 bases and J gave up 9 bases, with 12 bases separating them. The CDR3 spans 11 residues. The DNA of the CDR3 is TGTGCCAGCATAGGGGGGATAAAAGCTTTCTTT. It yields the protein CASIGGIKAFF.

Turning to this clonotype: The junction and the germline gene differ at one end; a read error may be behind it. J is TRBJ2-1 and V is TRBV11-2; TRBD2 matches 9 bases. Germline V gene sequence: CDR1 SGHAT, CDR2 FQNNGV. The CDR3 consists of 16 residues. The CDR3 DNA is TGTGCCAGCAGCGTTTTAGCGGGAGCACTGTTCGATGAGCAATTCTTC. Translation: CASSVLAGALFDEQFF. Variable domain in full (rest from reference TRBV11-2 and TRBJ2-1): EAGVAQSPRYKIIEKRQSVAFWCNPISGHATLYWYQQILGQGPKLLIQFQNNGVVDDSQLPKDRFSAERLKGVDSTLKIQPAKLEDSAVYLCASSVLAGALFDEQFFGPGTRLTVL.

On this clonotype itself: With a much larger clone just one base away, this may be a read error. The CDR3 DNA is TGTGCCAGGAGCCCGGCCCAAGAGACCCAGTACTTC. It encodes CARSPAQETQYF. The chain is built from TRBV12-3 or TRBV12-4 and TRBJ2-5; D unresolved. V shed 9 bases and J shed 1 base, with 9 bases lying between them. CDR3 size: 12 residues.

The chain has TRBV5-1 and TRBJ1-6; D gene uncertain. The CDR3 has 14 amino acids. V was shortened by 5 bases and J by 18 bases, with 24 bases between the two germline ends. The germline CDR1 and CDR2 sequences are SGHRS and YFSETQ. The CDR3 loop is CASSLNSMDEAPHF. For the CDR3, the DNA is TGCGCCAGCAGTTTAAACAGTATGGATGAGGCCCCCCACTTT.

A note on this clonotype: The CDR3 ends on some other residue instead of the conserved phenylalanine or tryptophan, so this is likely a read error. V is TRBV4-1 and J is TRBJ2-1; weak D call: TRBD2 (5 bases). Germline V gives CDR1 MGHRA, CDR2 YSYEKL. The CDR3 consists of 14 residues. The CDR3 loop is CANSQEGVVVEQFL. The CDR3, as DNA: TGCGCCAACAGCCAAGAGGGCGTCGTAGTTGAGCAGTTCCTC.

With regard to this clonotype: This may arise from a read error, as a much more abundant clone is one base away. CDR3 bases: TGTGCCAGCAGCGATGGAGGACTAGCGGGAGGGTTGAACACCGGGGAGCTGTTTTTT. It encodes CASSDGGLAGGLNTGELFF. The chain links TRBV7-8 to TRBJ2-2; 15 nucleotides align to TRBD2. The V gene end was trimmed by 5 bases and the J gene end by 1 base; junction bases not matched to a gene: 8. This CDR3 has 19 residues. CDR1 SGHVS and CDR2 FQNEAQ come from the germline V gene.

On this clonotype: The germline gene is not matched at one end of the junction; a read error may be the cause. The chain links TRBV12-3 or TRBV12-4 to TRBJ2-3; a possible D gene is TRBD2 (5 bases). The CDR3 is 15 amino acids. The CDR3 DNA sequence: TGTGTCAGCAGTTTGAGAGGGTGGGTACGAGAGACGCAGTATTTT. Translating gives CVSSLRGWVRETQYF.

A note on this clonotype: At one end, the junction sequence differs from germline, possibly due to a read error. The rearrangement uses TRBV6-5 and TRBJ2-1; 13 nucleotides agree with TRBD2. The length of the CDR3 is 16 residues. CDR1 is MNHEY, CDR2 SVGAGI, per germline. CDR3 bases: TGTGCCAGCAGTTACCAGACTAGCGGGAGGCCCAATGGGCAGTTCTTC. It translates to CASSYQTSGRPNGQFF.